This TCR beta chain is from a study of CD8+CD57+ T cells in acquired aplastic anemia. Study context: Sorted CD4+ and CD8+ cells yielded DNA averaging approximately 3.4 ug. In CD4+ cells, healthy donors produced an average of approximately 10 million reads. The study's findings and limits: Roughly 30 sequences, all CD8+ CDR3, were shared between patients and controls. Patients were compared with controls for CD8+ Simpson's diversity, and no significant difference emerged.

Genomic DNA was employed as the template in profiling TCR beta VDJ and CDR3. TCRdb itself ran the reads through MiXCR, one entry per CDR3 protein. The sample consists of 200,000 to 250,000 distinct CDR3 sequences, around 60% of them appearing once. In this sample, this clonotype turned up a few times. Antigen specificity is unknown. The sample comprised sorted CD4+, CD8+, or CD8+CD57+ T cells (not recorded which) from PBMCs. This TCR was sampled from a human donor in good health.

Here the CDR3 reads CASSTDRLEQYF. As DNA, the CDR3 is TGCGCCAGCAGTACCGACCGGCTCGAGCAGTACTTC. The rearrangement joins TRBV10-2 to TRBJ2-7; no reliable D call. CDR1 is WSHSY, CDR2 SAAADI, per germline. V dropped 5 bases and J dropped 6 bases, with 11 bases sitting between them. This CDR3 region has 12 residues.